This T cell receptor (beta chain) was recorded in a study of T cells after posttransplantation cyclophosphamide (TCRdb year 2016). Regarding the study in general: Using TRB sequencing, the study followed how the T cell repertoire reconstituted after myeloablative bone marrow transplantation in which posttransplantation cyclophosphamide served as GVHD prophylaxis. In 3 patients, TRB sequencing was also performed on up to roughly 3 more blood samples taken 2 to 5.2 years after transplant, and in several patients, pretransplant blood was also TRB-sequenced. Because TRA and TRB clonality correlated tightly in ten or so samples, later TCR analyses were limited to TRB. Blood from every one of the roughly 30 PTCy patients who had 1-year posttransplant specimens underwent TRB sequencing. Public TRB sequences were queried against a database of over 3,000 sequences associated with responses to pathogens, tumor antigens, self-antigens and alloantigens. Antigen receptor sequencing covered samples from 35 PTCy-treated patients and approximately 15 of their related bone marrow donors.

This clone showed up many times. It lacks a known antigen. The sample holds no much larger clone one base away, and base qualities are not on file. What the authors observed across the whole study: Across the 35 to 55 patients, TRB clonality was highly associated with recipient CMV seropositivity and CMV reactivation, and diversity with PTCy was similar to that in the CNI/methotrexate controls. At 1-2 months, donor-recipient similarity was low but rose over the first year, and the later blood repertoires were often dominated by donor CD8+ memory clones. The TRB repertoires of T cells infiltrating skin or the GI tract showed only limited overlap with the TRB repertoires found in blood.

Genomic DNA was the input for TRB sequencing, which was run either with the immunoSEQ assay at survey resolution or with the hsTCRB kit. As for the authors' bioinformatics: The immunoSEQ software was used for initial read processing, and the LymphoSeq R package was used for repertoire analyses. Clonality was calculated as 1 minus normalized Shannon entropy, and the Gini coefficient was also calculated for each TRB dataset. Phenotypes of unsorted samples were inferred by mapping TRB sequences from sorted subsets of the recipient or donor onto unsorted samples of the same recipient. TCRdb's version of the immuneACCESS table is confined to in-frame rearrangements and falls short of the full clone set. An unresolved V gene accounts for under half of the shortfall where checked; the remainder is of unknown origin. The D gene and trimming were derived from the DNA, and the V and J assignments and clone size from that table. With around 35,000 clones recorded, this sample contains no clone counted only once. The ten largest clones take up roughly 5.9% of the sample.

On the day of marrow donation, related bone marrow donors gave peripheral blood samples. Peripheral blood and bone marrow mononuclear cells were isolated by Ficoll-Hypaque density centrifugation and cryopreserved. Trimming takes 6 bases from V and 3 bases from J, and the germline ends sit 11 bases apart. The CDR3 spans 13 residues, from the cysteine through the phenylalanine. The retained sequence is limited to the CDR3, 39 bases, with the frame set at the first base. Source material: PBMCs. This clonotype was sampled from a man younger than 45 in good health and a related stem cell transplant donor. The chain was built from TRBV12-3 or TRBV12-4 and TRBJ1-2; the D gene is perhaps TRBD1, from 6 matching bases. The DNA is TGTGCCAGCAGACAGGGCACTGACTATGGCTACACCTTC. Its protein reads: CASRQGTDYGYTF.